This TCR beta chain appears in the sequencing data of a study of blood T cells in healthy people across ages. Study summary: About one barcoded beta molecule per two T cells was captured by template switching. General study findings and limits: Long-lived donors exceeded aged donors in naive CD4+ cells and diversity.

Comments on this clonotype: The antigen is unknown.

CDR1 and CDR2 (germline): MNHEY, SVGEGT. V lost 7 bases and J lost 3; bases outside the gene matches: 6. The CDR3 is 15 amino acids. Each donor was a healthy Caucasian individual from Russia, aged roughly 6 to 95. Researchers isolated at least 7 million PBMCs per sample. Primed by a sample-barcoded 5' primer and a J-beta primer mix, a second PCR proceeded for roughly 7 to 11 cycles. TCRdb recomputed calls from the 5' RACE reads with MiXCR, one row per CDR3 protein. This sample carries roughly 1,700,000 distinct CDR3 sequences, approximately 30% of them seen once, and the ten largest clones take 7.7%. This chain joins TRBV6-2 or TRBV6-3 and TRBJ2-2; 9 nucleotides agree with TRBD2. Sequencing was done on a sample of blood. The sequence was obtained from a woman younger than 45 in good health. Here the CDR3 reads CASIGGRAYTGELFF. The DNA for the CDR3 is TGTGCCAGCATCGGCGGGAGGGCCTACACCGGGGAGCTGTTTTTT.